This note documents a single T cell receptor (beta chain) sequence. What it binds is unknown. These data come from a study of identical twins. Study-level results: Within monozygotic twins, out-of-frame TCR alpha sharing was underestimated by the models. Zero-insertion analyses could be partly confounded by invariant MAIT and iNKT cells.

Unique molecular identifiers were present on the cDNA, which also gained a universal primer site by template switching. TCRdb analysed the 5' RACE reads with MiXCR anew, one entry per CDR3 protein. The data show 500,000 to 550,000 distinct CDR3 sequences, 20% to 25% seen once. Germline trimming cut 2 bases from V and 2 bases from J; bases unmatched to any gene: 6. The CDR3 is made up of 16 amino acids. Per the germline V gene, CDR1 is SGHVS and CDR2 is FQNEAQ. This sample was shared with a second study, whose subject was yellow fever vaccine responses in identical twins.

The gene calls are TRBV7-8 and TRBJ2-3; 8 bases align to TRBD2. The receptor was derived from a woman between 18 and 30 years old in good health. Sequenced: CD4+ T cells sorted from blood. CDR3 bases: TGTGCCAGCAGCTTATGGTTAGCGGGGCTCACAGATACGCAGTATTTT. Its protein is CASSLWLAGLTDTQYF.